This T cell receptor beta chain was identified during a study of blood T cell repertoires in COVID-19 (dated by TCRdb to 2018 to 2020). In the study overall: The collaborator samples originated in the United States, Italy and Spain and spanned the acute and convalescent phases of COVID-19. The material from the prospective study consisted of cDNA or gDNA derived from T cells, B-cell-depleted T cells, or PBMCs. Sample metadata almost always included a de-identified subject ID, COVID-19 status, age in years and sex. A freely available public database, intended as a resource for researchers studying the immune response to SARS-CoV-2, is where the repertoires were released. The dataset comprised deeply sampled blood TCRbeta repertoires from subjects exposed to, actively infected with, or recovered from COVID-19. Samples came from the ongoing ImmuneRACE study (first 160 participants) plus 1,254 subjects from 6 global collaborators. HLA class I and class II types, where available, came from metadata supplied by the sample provider rather than from assay-based typing.

The collaborating institutions used their own protocols to collect whole blood in K2EDTA tubes. For TCRbeta analysis, collaborators shipped samples in one of three forms: frozen whole blood, isolated PBMCs, or DNA extracted from either of those sample types. The germline V gene (reference sequence) gives CDR1 as LGHDT and CDR2 as YNNKEL. Clipping removes 0 bases from V and 6 bases from J, with 5 as the unmatched junction base count. The CDR3 sequence holds 15 residues, the cysteine and phenylalanine included. The sequence is cut down to CDR3 DNA, 45 bases in frame from base 1. What the work shows at the level of the full study, not this receptor alone: Clinical and demographic metadata were provided uncurated, with the amount varying by source and participant.

The immunoSEQ Assay, a bias-controlled multiplex PCR, was used to amplify TCRbeta CDR3 regions from genomic DNA. On the authors' methods: Nucleated cell counts per sample were estimated from amplification of reference gene primers within the assay. Sequence reads were collapsed and filtered to measure the absolute abundance of every unique TCRbeta CDR3 rearrangement. Productive Simpson clonality was computed per sample as the square root of Simpson's diversity index over productive rearrangements. TCRdb's version of the immuneACCESS table is confined to in-frame rearrangements and falls short of the full clone set. An unresolved V gene accounts for under half of the shortfall where checked; the remainder is of unknown origin. Clonal size and the V and J genes are those of that table, whereas D and trimming came from the DNA. For this sample there are some 150,000 clones; 78% appear just once. About 15% of the sample is held by the ten biggest clonotypes.

Remarks on this clone: The antigen it binds to is not known. No base qualities exist here, and no much larger clone lies one base off it.

The receptor was derived from a woman of 80 years or more with acute or convalescent COVID-19. The receptor chain draws on TRBV3-1 (or the pseudogene TRBV3-2) and TRBJ1-5, and TRBD1 aligns with 7 junction nucleotides. Input material: peripheral blood. The CDR3 reads as follows: CASSQDTGAFQPQHF. The DNA sequence follows: TGTGCCAGCAGCCAAGATACAGGGGCCTTTCAGCCCCAGCATTTT.